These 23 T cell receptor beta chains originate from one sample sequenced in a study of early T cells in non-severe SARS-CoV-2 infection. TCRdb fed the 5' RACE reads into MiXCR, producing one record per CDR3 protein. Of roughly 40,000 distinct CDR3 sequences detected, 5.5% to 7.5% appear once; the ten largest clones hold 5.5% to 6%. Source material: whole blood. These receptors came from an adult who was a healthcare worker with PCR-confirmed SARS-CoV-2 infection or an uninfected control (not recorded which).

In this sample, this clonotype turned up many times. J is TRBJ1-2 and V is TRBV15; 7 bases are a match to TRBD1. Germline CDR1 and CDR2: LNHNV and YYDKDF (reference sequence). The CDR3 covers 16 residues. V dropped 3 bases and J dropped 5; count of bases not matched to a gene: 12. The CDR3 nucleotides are TGTGCCACCAGCAGGGGCCCGGGACAGTCTTATTATGGCTACACCTTC. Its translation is CATSRGPGQSYYGYTF.

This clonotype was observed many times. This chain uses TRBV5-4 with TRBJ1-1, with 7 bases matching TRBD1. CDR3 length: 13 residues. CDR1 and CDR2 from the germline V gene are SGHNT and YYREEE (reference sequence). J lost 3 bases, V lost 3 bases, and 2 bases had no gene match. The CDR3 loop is CASSSGQDTEAFF. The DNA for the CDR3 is TGTGCCAGCAGCTCCGGACAGGACACTGAAGCTTTCTTT.

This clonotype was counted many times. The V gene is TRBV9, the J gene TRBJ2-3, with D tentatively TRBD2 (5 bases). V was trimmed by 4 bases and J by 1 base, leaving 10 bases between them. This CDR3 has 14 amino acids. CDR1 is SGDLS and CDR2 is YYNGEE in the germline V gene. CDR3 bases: TGTGCCAGCAGCCCTAGCTTCGGCACAGATACGCAGTATTTT. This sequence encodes CASSPSFGTDTQYF.

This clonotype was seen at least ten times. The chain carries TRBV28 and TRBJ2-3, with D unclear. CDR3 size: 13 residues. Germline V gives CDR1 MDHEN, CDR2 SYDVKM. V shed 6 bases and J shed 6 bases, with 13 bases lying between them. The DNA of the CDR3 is TGTGCCAGCAGGCCTACTGCTTTGGATACGCAGTATTTT. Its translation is CASRPTALDTQYF.

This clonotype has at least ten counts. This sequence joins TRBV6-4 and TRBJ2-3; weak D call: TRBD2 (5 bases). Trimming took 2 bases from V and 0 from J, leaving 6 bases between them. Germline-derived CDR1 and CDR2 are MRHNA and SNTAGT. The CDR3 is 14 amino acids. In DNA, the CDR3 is TGTGCCAGCAGTGACGGCGGGAGCACAGATACGCAGTATTTT. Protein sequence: CASSDGGSTDTQYF.

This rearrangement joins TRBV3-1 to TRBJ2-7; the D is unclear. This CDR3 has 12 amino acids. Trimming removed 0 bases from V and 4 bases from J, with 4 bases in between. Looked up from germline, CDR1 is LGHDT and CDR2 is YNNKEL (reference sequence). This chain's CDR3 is CASSQDKYEQYF. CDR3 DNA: TGTGCCAGCAGCCAAGATAAGTACGAGCAGTACTTC.

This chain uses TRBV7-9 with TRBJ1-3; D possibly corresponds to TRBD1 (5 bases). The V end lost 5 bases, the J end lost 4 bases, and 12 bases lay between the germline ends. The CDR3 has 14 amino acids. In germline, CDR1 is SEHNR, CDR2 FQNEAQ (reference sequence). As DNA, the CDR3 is TGTGCCAGCAGCCCGAGGTGGGACGGAAACACCATATATTTT. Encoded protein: CASSPRWDGNTIYF. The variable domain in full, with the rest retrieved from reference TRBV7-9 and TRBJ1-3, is DTGVSQNPRHKITKRGQNVTFRCDPISEHNRLYWYRQTLGQGPEFLTYFQNEAQLEKSRLLSDRFSAERPKGSFSTLEIQRTEQGDSAMYLCASSPRWDGNTIYFGEGSWLTVV.

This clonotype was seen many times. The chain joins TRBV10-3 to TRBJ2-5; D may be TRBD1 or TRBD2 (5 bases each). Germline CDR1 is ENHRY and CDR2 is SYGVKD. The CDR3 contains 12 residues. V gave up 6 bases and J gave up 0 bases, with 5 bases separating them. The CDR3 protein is CAIRGDQETQYF. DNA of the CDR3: TGTGCCATCAGGGGGGACCAAGAGACCCAGTACTTC.

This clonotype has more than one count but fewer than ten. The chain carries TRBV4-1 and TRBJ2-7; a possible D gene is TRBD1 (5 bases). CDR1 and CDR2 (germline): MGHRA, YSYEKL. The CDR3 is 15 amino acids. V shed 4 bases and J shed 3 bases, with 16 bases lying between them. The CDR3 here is CASSRATGTFYEQYF. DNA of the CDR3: TGCGCCAGCAGCCGCGCCACAGGAACATTCTACGAGCAGTACTTC.

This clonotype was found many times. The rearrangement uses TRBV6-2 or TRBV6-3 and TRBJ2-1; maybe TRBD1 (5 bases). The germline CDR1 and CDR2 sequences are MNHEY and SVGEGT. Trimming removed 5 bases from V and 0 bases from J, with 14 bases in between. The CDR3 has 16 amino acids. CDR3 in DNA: TGTGCCAGCAGTAAATGGGGCCCGAGCTCCTACAATGAGCAGTTCTTC. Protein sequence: CASSKWGPSSYNEQFF.

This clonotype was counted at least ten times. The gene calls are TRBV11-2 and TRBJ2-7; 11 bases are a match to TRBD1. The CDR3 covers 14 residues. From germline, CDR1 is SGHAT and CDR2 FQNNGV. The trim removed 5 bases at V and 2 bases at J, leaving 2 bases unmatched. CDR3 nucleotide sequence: TGTGCCAGCAGCCCGGACAGGGGGCCCTACGAGCAGTACTTC. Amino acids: CASSPDRGPYEQYF. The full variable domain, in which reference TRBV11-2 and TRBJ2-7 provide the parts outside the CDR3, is EAGVAQSPRYKIIEKRQSVAFWCNPISGHATLYWYQQILGQGPKLLIQFQNNGVVDDSQLPKDRFSAERLKGVDSTLKIQPAKLEDSAVYLCASSPDRGPYEQYFGPGTRLTVT.

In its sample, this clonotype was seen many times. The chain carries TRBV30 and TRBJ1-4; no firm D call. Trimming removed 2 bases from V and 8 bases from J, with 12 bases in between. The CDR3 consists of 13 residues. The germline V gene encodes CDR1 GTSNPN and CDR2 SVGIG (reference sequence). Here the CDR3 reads CAWSRLVLEKLFF. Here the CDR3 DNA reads TGTGCCTGGAGTCGGTTGGTGTTGGAAAAACTGTTTTTT.

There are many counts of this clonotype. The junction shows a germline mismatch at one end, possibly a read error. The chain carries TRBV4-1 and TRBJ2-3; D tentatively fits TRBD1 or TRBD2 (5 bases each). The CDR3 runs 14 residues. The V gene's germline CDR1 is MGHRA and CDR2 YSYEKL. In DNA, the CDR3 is TGCGCCAGCAGCCAAGACAGCCGGGACGGGACGTCGGATTTT. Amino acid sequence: CASSQDSRDGTSDF.

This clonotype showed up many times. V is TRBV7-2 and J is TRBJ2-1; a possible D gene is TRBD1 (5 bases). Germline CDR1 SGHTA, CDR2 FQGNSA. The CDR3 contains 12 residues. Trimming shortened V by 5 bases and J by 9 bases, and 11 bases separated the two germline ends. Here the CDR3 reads CASSRLTVEQFF. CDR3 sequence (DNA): TGTGCCAGCAGCCGACTGACAGTTGAGCAGTTCTTC.

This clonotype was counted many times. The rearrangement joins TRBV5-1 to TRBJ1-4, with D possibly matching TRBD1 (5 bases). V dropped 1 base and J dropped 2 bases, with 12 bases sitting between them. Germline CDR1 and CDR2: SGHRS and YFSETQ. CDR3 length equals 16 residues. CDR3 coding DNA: TGCGCCAGCAGCTTGCGTCCAGGGCCTACTAATGAAAAACTGTTTTTT. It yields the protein CASSLRPGPTNEKLFF.

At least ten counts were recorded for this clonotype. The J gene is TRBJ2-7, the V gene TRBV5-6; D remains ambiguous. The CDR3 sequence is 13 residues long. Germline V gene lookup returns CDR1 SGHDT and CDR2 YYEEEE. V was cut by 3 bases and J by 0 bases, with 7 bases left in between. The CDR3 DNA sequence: TGTGCCAGCAGCTATGACAACTCCTACGAGCAGTACTTC. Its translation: CASSYDNSYEQYF.

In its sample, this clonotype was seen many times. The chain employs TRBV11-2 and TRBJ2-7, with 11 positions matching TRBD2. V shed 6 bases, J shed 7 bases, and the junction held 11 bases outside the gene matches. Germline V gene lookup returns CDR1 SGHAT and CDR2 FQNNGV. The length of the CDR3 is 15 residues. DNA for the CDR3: TGTGCCAGCAGACCTACCGGGACTAGCGGTACAGAGCAGTACTTC. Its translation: CASRPTGTSGTEQYF.

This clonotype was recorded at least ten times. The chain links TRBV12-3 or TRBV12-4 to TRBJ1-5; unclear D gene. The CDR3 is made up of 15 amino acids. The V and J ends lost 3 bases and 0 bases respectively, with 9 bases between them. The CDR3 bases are TGTGCCAGCAGTTTTTTCACTGATAGCAATCAGCCCCAGCATTTT. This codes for CASSFFTDSNQPQHF.

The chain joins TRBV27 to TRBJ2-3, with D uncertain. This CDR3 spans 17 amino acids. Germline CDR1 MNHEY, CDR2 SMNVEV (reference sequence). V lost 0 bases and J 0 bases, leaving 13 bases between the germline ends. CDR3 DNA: TGTGCCAGCAGTTTATCTACCCCCCAGTCCAGCACAGATACGCAGTATTTT. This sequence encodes CASSLSTPQSSTDTQYF.

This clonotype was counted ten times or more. Here the CDR3 reads CASSSRTSGSNEQFF. The CDR3 coding sequence is TGTGCCAGCAGCTCTAGGACTAGCGGGAGCAATGAGCAGTTCTTC. V gene TRBV11-2 combines with J gene TRBJ2-1, with 13 positions matching TRBD2. The CDR3 length is 15 residues. CDR1 is SGHAT, CDR2 FQNNGV, per germline. Germline trimming cut 4 bases from V and 6 bases from J; bases unmatched to any gene: 3.

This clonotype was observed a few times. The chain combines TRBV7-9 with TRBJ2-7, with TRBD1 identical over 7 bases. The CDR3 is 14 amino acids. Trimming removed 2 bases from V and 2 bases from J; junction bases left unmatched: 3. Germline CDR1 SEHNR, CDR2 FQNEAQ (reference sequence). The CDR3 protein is CASSLTGTAYEQYF. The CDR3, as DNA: TGTGCCAGCAGCTTAACCGGGACAGCCTACGAGCAGTACTTC.

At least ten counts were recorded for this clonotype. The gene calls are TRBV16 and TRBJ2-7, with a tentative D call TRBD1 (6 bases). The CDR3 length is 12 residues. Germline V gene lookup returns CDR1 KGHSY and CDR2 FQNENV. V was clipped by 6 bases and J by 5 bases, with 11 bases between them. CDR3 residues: CASRKQGNEQYF. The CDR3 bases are TGTGCCAGCAGAAAACAGGGAAACGAGCAGTACTTC.

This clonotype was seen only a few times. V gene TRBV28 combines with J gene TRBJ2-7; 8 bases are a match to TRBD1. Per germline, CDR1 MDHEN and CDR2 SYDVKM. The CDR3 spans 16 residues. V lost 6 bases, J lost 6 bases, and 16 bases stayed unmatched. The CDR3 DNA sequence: TGTGCCAGCAGAAGGAGGTATCGAGGACAGGGAGCCGAGCAGTACTTC. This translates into CASRRRYRGQGAEQYF.